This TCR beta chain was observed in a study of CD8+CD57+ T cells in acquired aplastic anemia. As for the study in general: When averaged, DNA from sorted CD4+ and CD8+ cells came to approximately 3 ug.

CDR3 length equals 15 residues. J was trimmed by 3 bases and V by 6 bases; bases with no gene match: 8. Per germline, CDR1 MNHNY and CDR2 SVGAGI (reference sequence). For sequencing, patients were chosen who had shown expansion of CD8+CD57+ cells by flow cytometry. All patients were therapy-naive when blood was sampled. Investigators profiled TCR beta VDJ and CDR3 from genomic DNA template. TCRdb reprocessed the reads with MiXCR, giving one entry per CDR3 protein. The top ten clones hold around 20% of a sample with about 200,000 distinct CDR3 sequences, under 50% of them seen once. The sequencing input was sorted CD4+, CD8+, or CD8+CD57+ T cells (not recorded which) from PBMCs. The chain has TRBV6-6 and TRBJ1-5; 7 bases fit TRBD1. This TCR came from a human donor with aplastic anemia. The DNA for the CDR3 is TGTGCCAGCAGCCTAGACAGGGCAAACAATCAGCCCCAGCATTTT. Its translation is CASSLDRANNQPQHF.